The rows below give T cell receptor beta chains drawn from one sample of a study of CD8 T cells in ankylosing spondylitis. MiXCR, run by TCRdb on the 5' RACE reads, gives a single entry per CDR3 protein. The repertoire has 100,000 to 150,000 distinct CDR3 sequences, over 7% of them found once; the top ten carry approximately 3.5%. Sequencing used blood, either unsorted or a sorted T cell fraction (not recorded which). The receptors were gathered from a male donor with ankylosing spondylitis or in good health (not recorded which). The CDR3 runs from the conserved cysteine through the conserved F or W. A D gene is named only where the DNA matches it firmly. Size tells how often a clone was seen (once, few, many) or the class of an expanded clone, and some rows leave it out.

j_call d_call clone_size v_call cdr3_nt cdr3_aa
TRBJ2-5 TRBD2 many TRBV9 TGTGCCAGCAGCGAAAGAGAGGGAGGGACCGGAGAGACCCAGTACTTC CASSEREGGTGETQYF
TRBJ2-1 TRBD2 few TRBV29-1 TGCAGCGTTGAAGATCTTACCAGCGGGAGATTTAGGTCCTACAATGAGCAGTTCTTC CSVEDLTSGRFRSYNEQFF
TRBJ1-3 . many TRBV5-5 TGTGCCAGCAGCCTCACAGCGCTGGGAAACACCATATATTTT CASSLTALGNTIYF
TRBJ2-2 TRBD1 many TRBV25-1 TGTGCCAGCACCAGGGGGATGAACACCGGGGAGCTGTTTTTT CASTRGMNTGELFF
TRBJ2-1 . many TRBV7-9 TGTGCCAGCAGCTCCGACCTTCGTGGAACGGGAGTTAATGAGCAGTTCTTC CASSSDLRGTGVNEQFF
TRBJ1-1 . . TRBV12-3/TRBV12-4 TGTGCCAGCAGGCCCAGGGGCGCGAACACTGAAGCTTTCTTT CASRPRGANTEAFF
TRBJ2-3 . many TRBV20-1 TGCAGTGCGGAATATTTCTCAGATACGCAGTATTTT CSAEYFSDTQYF
TRBJ2-7 . . TRBV20-1 TGCAAGGCGTCCCGAGACTACGAGCAGTACTTC CKASRDYEQYF
TRBJ2-2 TRBD2 medium-sized TRBV9 TGTGCCAGCAGCGCCAGGCCAACTAGCGGGAGGTCGAACACCGGGGAGCTGTTTTTT CASSARPTSGRSNTGELFF
TRBJ2-2 TRBD2 . TRBV20-1 TGCAGTGCTAGAGACCCTAGCGGGAGCGATGACGGGGAGCTGTTTTTT CSARDPSGSDDGELFF
TRBJ2-7 TRBD2 few TRBV4-3 TGCGCCAGCAGCCAAGCGTACAGTTTATCTTCGACTAGCGACTACGAGCAGTACTTC CASSQAYSLSSTSDYEQYF
TRBJ2-7 TRBD1 . TRBV12-3/TRBV12-4 TGTGCCAGCAGGAGGGACAGGGGGATTTTTTACGAGCAGTACTTC CASRRDRGIFYEQYF
TRBJ2-2 TRBD1 many TRBV12-3/TRBV12-4 TGTGCCAGCAGTTCCGGGACAGATACCGGGGAGCTGTTTTTT CASSSGTDTGELFF
TRBJ2-5 TRBD2 many TRBV20-1 TGCAGTGCTAGAGATCGGGGGGGCAACCGCTTAGGAGAGACCCAGTACTTC CSARDRGGNRLGETQYF
TRBJ2-1 . many TRBV7-2 TGTGCCAGCAGCTCCATCAATGAGCAGTTCTTC CASSSINEQFF
TRBJ2-1 TRBD2 . TRBV7-2 TGTGCCAGCAGCCGCACTAGCGGGACGGGCAATGAGCAGTTCTTC CASSRTSGTGNEQFF
TRBJ1-1 . . TRBV18 TGTGCCAGCTCACCTCGACAGATCATGAACACTGAAGCTTTCTTT CASSPRQIMNTEAFF
TRBJ2-5 TRBD2 many TRBV7-6 TGTGCCAGCAGCACCTTAGCGGGCCTACAAGAGACCCAGTACTTC CASSTLAGLQETQYF
TRBJ2-5 TRBD2 . TRBV20-1 TGCAGTGCTAGAGCTCCGGGGGGAGGGCAGGAGACCCAGTACTTC CSARAPGGGQETQYF
TRBJ1-4 . . TRBV7-9 TGTGCCAGCAGCATGGTTGGGCGCAAGGAAAAACTGTTTTTT CASSMVGRKEKLFF
TRBJ2-1 . many TRBV5-1 TGCGCCAGCAGCTTGGTGGTAGGGGGATGGGAGCAGTTCTTC CASSLVVGGWEQFF
TRBJ2-3 TRBD2 few TRBV27 TGTGCCAGCAGTTCCATTTTCGCGGGAGGGACAGATACGCAGTATTTT CASSSIFAGGTDTQYF
TRBJ2-7 TRBD2 . TRBV15 TGTGCCACCAGCAGCAAAGAAGCGGGAGGGCCCAACTACGAGCAGTACTTC CATSSKEAGGPNYEQYF
TRBJ2-7 . many TRBV27 TGTGCCAGCAGTTTGAAGCGGTCCTACGAGCAGTACTTC CASSLKRSYEQYF
TRBJ2-1 TRBD2 . TRBV20-1 TGCAGTGTGGGAGGGCCTGAGGGTGAGCAGTTCTTC CSVGGPEGEQFF
TRBJ2-1 . many TRBV20-1 TGCAGTGCCAATCTCCCGAGCCGAGGGGGGGATGAGCAGTTCTTC CSANLPSRGGDEQFF
TRBJ2-2 TRBD1 many TRBV7-9 TGTGCCAGCAGCCCGTGGGACAGGGTATACACCGGGGAGCTGTTTTTT CASSPWDRVYTGELFF
TRBJ2-5 . many TRBV4-2 TGTGCCAGCAGCCAAGATGGGCCGGGCAACCAAGAGACCCAGTACTTC CASSQDGPGNQETQYF
TRBJ2-5 . many TRBV20-1 TGCAGTGCTACCGGACACAACCAAGAGACCCAGTACTTC CSATGHNQETQYF
TRBJ2-7 TRBD1 many TRBV4-2 TGTGCCAGCAGCCTAACGGGACAGGACTACGAGCAGTACTTC CASSLTGQDYEQYF
TRBJ2-1 TRBD2 many TRBV5-1 TGCGCCAGCAGCGGACTAGCGGGAAACGAGCAGTTCTTC CASSGLAGNEQFF
TRBJ2-7 . . TRBV12-3/TRBV12-4 TGTGCCAGCAATCGAGGGGGGGTCTCCTACGAGCAGTACTTC CASNRGGVSYEQYF
TRBJ2-5 TRBD2 . TRBV20-1 TGCAGTGCTTTCGAAGGTAGCGGGAGACAAGAGACCCAGTACTTC CSAFEGSGRQETQYF
TRBJ1-1 TRBD1 few TRBV20-1 TGCAGTGCTAGAGACCCCGGGACAGGGGGCCCCGAACACACTGAAGCTTTCTTT CSARDPGTGGPEHTEAFF
TRBJ1-5 TRBD1 many TRBV12-3/TRBV12-4 TGTGCCAGCAGCAAAGGACAGGCCAATCAGCCCCAGCATTTT CASSKGQANQPQHF
TRBJ2-3 . many TRBV10-3 TGTGCCATCAGTGAGTCTAGGAGCACAGATACGCAGTATTTT CAISESRSTDTQYF
TRBJ2-7 . . TRBV5-1 TGCGCCAGCAGCTTGTCTGGCGCTCATAGCTCCTACGAGCAGTACTTC CASSLSGAHSSYEQYF
TRBJ2-5 . many TRBV2 TGTGCCGGAAGACAGGGAGGAGAGACCCAGTACTTC CAGRQGGETQYF
TRBJ2-6 . many TRBV19 TGTGCCAGTAGTTTCACCAGCTCTGGGGCCAACGTCCTGACTTTC CASSFTSSGANVLTF
TRBJ2-1 TRBD2 many TRBV20-1 TGCAGTGCTAGGACTAGCGGAGTTAATGAGCAGTTCTTC CSARTSGVNEQFF
TRBJ1-4 TRBD1 many TRBV7-2 TGTGCCAGCAGCTTAGAACAGGGGGCCTATGAAAAACTGTTTTTT CASSLEQGAYEKLFF
TRBJ2-7 . few TRBV28 TGTGCCAGCAGTTTAGTTTGGCCAAATTACGAGCAGTACTTC CASSLVWPNYEQYF
TRBJ2-7 . many TRBV12-3/TRBV12-4 TGTGCCAGCAGTATGCTAGCCCACGAGCAGTACTTC CASSMLAHEQYF
TRBJ2-1 . many TRBV12-3/TRBV12-4 TGTGCCAGCAGTAACCCACCCCTACCGGATGAGCAGTTCTTC CASSNPPLPDEQFF
TRBJ2-3 TRBD2 many TRBV28 TGTGCCAGCAGTCCAGACCAGGGACTAGCGGGAGCAGATACGCAGTATTTT CASSPDQGLAGADTQYF
TRBJ2-1 . . TRBV7-2 TGTGCCAGCAGCCCGGCCCCGCCCGATGAGCAGTTCTTC CASSPAPPDEQFF
TRBJ1-5 . . TRBV5-1 TGCGCCAGCAAACCGGGACCCAACATGGAACAGCCCCAGCATTTT CASKPGPNMEQPQHF
TRBJ2-7 . . TRBV28 TGTGCCAGCAGTTTGGACCGGACTATCGTGGGAGCAGGAGGAGACAAAAGCTCCTACGAGCAGTACTTC CASSLDRTIVGAGGDKSSYEQYF
TRBJ2-3 TRBD2 many TRBV20-1 TGCAGTGCTACCAAGGGCGGGAGGTACCTTACTAGCACAGATACGCAGTATTTT CSATKGGRYLTSTDTQYF
TRBJ2-3 . many TRBV20-1 TGCAGTGCTAGACGTCGATCGGCAGACTCTAGCACAGATACGCAGTATTTT CSARRRSADSSTDTQYF
TRBJ2-1 TRBD2 many TRBV5-1 TGCGCCAGCAGCTCAACTAGCGGGAGGAACAATGAGCAGTTCTTC CASSSTSGRNNEQFF
TRBJ2-7 TRBD1 few TRBV18 TGTGCCAGCTCACCGGGGACAGCGGCCACTTTGACGGGCGAGCAGTACTTC CASSPGTAATLTGEQYF
TRBJ2-5 . . TRBV4-3 TGCGCCAGCAGCCAAGGTGGCCGGCTACGGGAGACCCAGTACTTC CASSQGGRLRETQYF
TRBJ1-5 . many TRBV2 TGTGCCCGAAAGAAAGAGGATAGCAATCAGCCCCAGCATTTT CARKKEDSNQPQHF
TRBJ2-1 TRBD2 many TRBV5-5 TGTGCCAGCAGCTGGATGACTGGACTAGTGTCGGATGAGCAGTTCTTC CASSWMTGLVSDEQFF
TRBJ2-1 . many TRBV4-2 TGTGCCAGCAGCCAAGATCGGGATGTGACCTACAATGAGCAGTTCTTC CASSQDRDVTYNEQFF
TRBJ2-5 . many TRBV3-1 TGTGCCAGCAGCCGAACGGAGGGCAACCAAGAGACCCAGTACTTC CASSRTEGNQETQYF